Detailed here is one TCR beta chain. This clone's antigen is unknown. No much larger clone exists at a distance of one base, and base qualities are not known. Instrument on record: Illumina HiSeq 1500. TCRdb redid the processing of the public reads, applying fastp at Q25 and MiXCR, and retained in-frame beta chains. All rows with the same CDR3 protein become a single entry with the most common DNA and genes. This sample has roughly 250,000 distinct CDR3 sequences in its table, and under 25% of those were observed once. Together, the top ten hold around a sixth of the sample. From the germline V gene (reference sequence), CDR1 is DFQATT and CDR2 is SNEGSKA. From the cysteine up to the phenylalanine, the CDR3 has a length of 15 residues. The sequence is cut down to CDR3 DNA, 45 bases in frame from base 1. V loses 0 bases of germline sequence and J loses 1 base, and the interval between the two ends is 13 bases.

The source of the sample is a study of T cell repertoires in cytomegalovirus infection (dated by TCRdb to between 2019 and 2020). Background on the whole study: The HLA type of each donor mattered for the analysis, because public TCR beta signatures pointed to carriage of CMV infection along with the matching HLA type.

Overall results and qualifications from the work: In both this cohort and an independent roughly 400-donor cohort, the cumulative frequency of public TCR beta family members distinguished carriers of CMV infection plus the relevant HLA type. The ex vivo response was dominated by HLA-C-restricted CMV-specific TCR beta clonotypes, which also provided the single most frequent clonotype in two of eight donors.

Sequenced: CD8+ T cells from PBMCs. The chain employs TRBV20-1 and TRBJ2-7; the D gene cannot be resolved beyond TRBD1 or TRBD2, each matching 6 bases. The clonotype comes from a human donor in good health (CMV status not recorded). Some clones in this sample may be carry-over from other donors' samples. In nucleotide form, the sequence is TGCAGTGCTAGAGATTTGCCGGGGGCTTCCTACGAGCAGTACTTC. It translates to CSARDLPGASYEQYF.